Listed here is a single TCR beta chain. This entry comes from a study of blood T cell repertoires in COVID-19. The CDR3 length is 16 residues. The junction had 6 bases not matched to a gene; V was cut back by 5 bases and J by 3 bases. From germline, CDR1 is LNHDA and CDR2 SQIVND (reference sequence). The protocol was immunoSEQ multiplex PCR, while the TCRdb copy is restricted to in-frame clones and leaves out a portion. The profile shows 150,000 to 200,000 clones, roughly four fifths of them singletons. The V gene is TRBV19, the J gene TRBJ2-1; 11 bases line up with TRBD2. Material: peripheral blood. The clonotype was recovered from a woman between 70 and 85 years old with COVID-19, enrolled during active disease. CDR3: CASSSPGLAGYNEQFF. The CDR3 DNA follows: TGTGCCAGTAGTTCGCCTGGACTAGCGGGCTACAATGAGCAGTTCTTC.